The rows below give T cell receptor beta chains drawn from one sample of a study of T cell changes during pregnancy in multiple sclerosis. Some clones are missing from TCRdb's copy, which holds only in-frame ones; the method was immunoSEQ multiplex PCR. The sample has around 71,000 clones, about 92% seen once. The specimen was peripheral blood, collected in the third trimester of pregnancy. Source of these receptors: a female donor with multiple sclerosis, enrolled in a pregnancy study. CDR3s leave out the opening cysteine and the closing phenylalanine or tryptophan. A D gene is named only where the DNA matches it firmly. The size field is filled for only some rows; it gives once, few, many or a size class.

j_call d_call v_call clone_size cdr3_aa
TRBJ1-1 TRBD1 TRBV4-1 few ASSQSGTGKTEAF
TRBJ1-2 NA TRBV7-2 NA ASRSRGYGYT
TRBJ2-7 NA TRBV11-2 NA ASSLLPGHRYEQY
TRBJ1-4 NA TRBV10-3 NA AISGGLLAFEKLF
TRBJ2-7 NA TRBV10-2 NA ASSEFRIYEQY
TRBJ2-7 NA TRBV10-3 NA AISESRTAFEQY
TRBJ2-7 NA TRBV6-1 NA ASRPASGVEQY
TRBJ2-1 TRBD1 TRBV9 NA ASSVGQGGNEQF
TRBJ1-3 NA TRBV2 NA ASGGRSGNTIY
TRBJ1-1 NA TRBV5-1 few ASSLEGQNTEAF
TRBJ2-1 TRBD1 TRBV27 NA ASSPGQGRPLRGYNEQF
TRBJ2-3 TRBD2 TRBV7-8 NA ASSYGGGIGGSPTDTQY
TRBJ2-1 TRBD2 TRBV7-2 NA ASSLRTGTSALNEQF
TRBJ2-7 TRBD2 TRBV5-4 NA ASSPGAGVSSYEQY
TRBJ2-7 TRBD1 TRBV30 NA AWDQGQGVYEQY
TRBJ1-5 NA TRBV2 once ASGKEQGINQPQH
TRBJ1-1 TRBD1 TRBV10-3 NA AIRRQGDTEAF
TRBJ1-2 NA TRBV2 few ASSELGQAWGYT
TRBJ1-4 NA TRBV7-2 once ASSLDAGNDEKLF
TRBJ1-3 NA TRBV19 NA ASNHQGSTGNTIY
TRBJ1-2 TRBD1 TRBV7-9 NA ASSLGQGWGYT
TRBJ2-3 TRBD2 TRBV5-1 NA ASSLLTSGLSDTQY
TRBJ1-1 TRBD1 TRBV18 NA ASSPPGARQGAAF
TRBJ2-7 NA TRBV15 NA ATSTVAGYKYEQY
TRBJ2-1 NA TRBV27 NA ASSYRGGPSYNEQF
TRBJ1-1 NA TRBV18 NA ASSTSGDNTEAF
TRBJ1-1 TRBD1 TRBV5-5 NA ASSQDRGIRNTEAF
TRBJ2-2 TRBD2 TRBV7-9 once ASSSGLAGVDTGELF
TRBJ2-3 NA TRBV6-1 NA ASSEVSVRTDTQY
TRBJ1-1 TRBD1 TRBV4-1 NA ASSPRGGQTNTEAF
TRBJ2-5 NA TRBV2 once ASSEVGGPWETQY
TRBJ1-2 NA TRBV6-1 NA ASSEAPRDYGYT
TRBJ2-7 NA TRBV7-2 NA ASSLGAAINSYEQY
TRBJ2-1 TRBD2 TRBV5-1 NA ASSSITSGRDEQF
TRBJ2-1 TRBD2 TRBV10-3 NA AISRLAGEDEQF
TRBJ2-5 NA TRBV28 NA ASSLPDSTRQY
NA TRBD1 TRBV5-1 NA ASSLSGTGTYEQY
TRBJ2-3 NA TRBV4-1 NA ASSRRQGSTDTQY
TRBJ2-1 NA TRBV7-8 NA ASIQRGTYDYNEQF
TRBJ1-1 NA TRBV11-2 NA ASSRTGRTYTEAF
TRBJ1-2 NA TRBV2 NA ASSGVLNGKGYT
TRBJ2-2 NA TRBV6-4 once ASSHGELGELF
TRBJ2-1 TRBD1 TRBV11-2 NA ASSLGYRGSYNEQF
TRBJ2-7 NA TRBV19 NA ASSIAQDSYEQY
TRBJ2-1 NA TRBV5-6 NA ASSLPGGAHEQF
TRBJ2-7 TRBD2 TRBV6-6 NA ASSTTSGSNNEQY
TRBJ2-3 TRBD2 TRBV5-1 NA ASSSGTSGTDTQY
TRBJ1-1 TRBD1 TRBV2 NA ASSELLQGAQTEAF
TRBJ1-2 TRBD1 TRBV5-1 NA ASSLEGQGRHGYT